This TCR beta chain emerged from a study of blood T cell repertoires in COVID-19 (dated by TCRdb to about 2020). General notes on the study: Samples from collaborators originated in the United States, Italy and Spain and spanned both the acute and convalescent phases of COVID-19. The dataset comprised deeply sampled blood TCRbeta repertoires from subjects exposed to, actively infected with, or recovered from COVID-19. The sample metadata nearly always contained a de-identified subject ID, COVID-19 status, age in years and sex. The material from the prospective study consisted of cDNA or gDNA derived from T cells, B-cell-depleted T cells, or PBMCs. Where available, HLA class I and class II types were obtained from metadata supplied by the sample provider rather than from assay-based typing. The repertoires were released in a freely available public database intended as a resource for research on the immune response to SARS-CoV-2. The samples were drawn from two sources: the first 160 participants of the ongoing ImmuneRACE study, and 1,000 to 1,500 subjects contributed by 6 global collaborators. Overall study results and their limits: The amount of clinical and demographic metadata varied by source and participant and was provided uncurated.

Via the germline V gene, CDR1 is SGHRS and CDR2 YFSETQ. The V end loses 3 bases and the J end loses 7 bases, and a stretch of 11 bases separates them. The CDR3 starts with the cysteine, ends with the phenylalanine, and has 13 residues. CDR3 DNA only is kept here, 39 bases in frame from base 1. The immunoSEQ Assay, a bias-controlled multiplex PCR, was used to amplify TCRbeta CDR3 regions from genomic DNA. As for how the authors treated the data: The number of nucleated cells in each sample was estimated from the amplification of reference gene primers within the assay. To quantify the absolute abundance of each unique TCRbeta CDR3 rearrangement, sequence reads were collapsed and filtered. For each sample, productive Simpson clonality was calculated as the square root of Simpson's diversity index over productive rearrangements. Drawn from immuneACCESS, this table holds only the in-frame rearrangements with V and J called that TCRdb kept. Clones are partly lost; checked studies trace under half to an unresolved V gene and leave the rest unexplained. Clone size and the V and J calls come from that table; the DNA yielded D and trimming. This sample gives 150,000 to 160,000 clones in total; less than 90% of them show up just once. The ten largest clonotypes hold around 2.5% of the sample.

Collaborating institutions collected whole blood in K2EDTA tubes following their own protocols. Collaborator samples were shipped for TCRbeta analysis as frozen whole blood, isolated PBMCs, or DNA extracted from either sample type. With regard to this clone: Its recognized antigen is unknown. Base-call qualities are not available, and no considerably larger clone is one nucleotide away.

The sequence came from a woman aged 65 to 85 with acute or convalescent COVID-19. The V and J genes are TRBV5-1 and TRBJ2-1; the D gene is perhaps TRBD1, on 5 matching bases. The sequenced sample was peripheral blood. CDR3 reads: CASSSDPGNEQFF. The bases read TGCGCCAGCAGCTCTGACCCAGGGAATGAGCAGTTCTTC.